This TCR beta chain was identified during a study of persistence of HIV-infected CD4 T cells. CDR3 size: 16 residues. The V gene lost 1 base and the J gene lost 0 bases, with 13 bases spanning the gap. Per the germline V gene, CDR1 is LGHDT and CDR2 is YNNKEL (reference sequence). An overlapping HIV-1 Gag peptide pool stimulated these cells at roughly 1 ug/peptide/mL. Sorted nonresponding memory CD4+ T cells were CD40L-negative, CD69-negative, CD45RO-high. As concerns this clone: Antigen: not known.

The libraries were made with immunoSEQ version 4 in survey mode. Sequencing was performed with immunoSEQ multiplex PCR; in TCRdb, only in-frame clones are kept and a portion is missing. The table lists about 40,000 clones, more than 75% of them singletons. This clonotype originated in an adult man with HIV who was CMV-seropositive. This material consisted of CD4+ T cells sorted from PBMCs after approximately 20-hour stimulation, taken from a patient who received antiretroviral therapy. The chain uses TRBV3-1 (or the pseudogene TRBV3-2) and TRBJ2-7; D unclear. CDR3 nucleotide sequence: TGTGCCAGCAGCCAAGTTTTTCACACTTTCTCCTACGAGCAGTACTTC. It specifies CASSQVFHTFSYEQYF.